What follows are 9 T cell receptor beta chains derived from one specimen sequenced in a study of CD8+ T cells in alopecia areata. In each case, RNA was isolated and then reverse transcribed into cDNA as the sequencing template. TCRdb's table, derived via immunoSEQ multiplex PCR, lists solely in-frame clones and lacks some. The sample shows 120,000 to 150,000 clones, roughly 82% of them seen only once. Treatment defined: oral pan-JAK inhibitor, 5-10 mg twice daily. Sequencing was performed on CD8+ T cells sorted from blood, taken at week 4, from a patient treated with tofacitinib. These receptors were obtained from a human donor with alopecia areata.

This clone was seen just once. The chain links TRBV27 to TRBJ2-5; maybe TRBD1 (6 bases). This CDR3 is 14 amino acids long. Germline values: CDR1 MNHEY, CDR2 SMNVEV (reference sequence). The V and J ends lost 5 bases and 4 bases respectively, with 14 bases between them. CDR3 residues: CASSPLDSTETQYF. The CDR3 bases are TGTGCCAGCAGTCCATTGGACAGCACAGAGACCCAGTACTTC.

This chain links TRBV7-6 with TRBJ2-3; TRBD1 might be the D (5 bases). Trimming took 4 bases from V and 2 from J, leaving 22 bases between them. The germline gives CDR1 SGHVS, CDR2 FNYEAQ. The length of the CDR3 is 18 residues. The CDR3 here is CASSSDPRGSRPTDTQYF. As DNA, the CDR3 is TGTGCCAGCAGCTCGGATCCTAGGGGTTCCCGTCCCACAGATACGCAGTATTTT.

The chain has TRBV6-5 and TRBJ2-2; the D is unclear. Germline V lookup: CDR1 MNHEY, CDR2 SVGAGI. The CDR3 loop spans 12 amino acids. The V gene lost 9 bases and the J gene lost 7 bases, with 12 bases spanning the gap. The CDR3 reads CASWVVVGELFF. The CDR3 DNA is TGTGCCAGTTGGGTTGTTGTCGGGGAGCTGTTTTTT.

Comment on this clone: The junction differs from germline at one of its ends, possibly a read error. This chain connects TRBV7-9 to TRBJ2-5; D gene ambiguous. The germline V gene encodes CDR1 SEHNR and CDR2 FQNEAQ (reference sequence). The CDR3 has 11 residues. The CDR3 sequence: CASGLVETQYF. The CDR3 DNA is TGTGCCAGCGGCTTGGTAGAGACCCAGTACTTC.

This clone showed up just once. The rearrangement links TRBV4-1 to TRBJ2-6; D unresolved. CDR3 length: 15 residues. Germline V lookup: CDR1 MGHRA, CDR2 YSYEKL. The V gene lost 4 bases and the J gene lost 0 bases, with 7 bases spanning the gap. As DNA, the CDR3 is TGCGCCAGCAGCCTAGGCCTCTCTGGGGCCAACGTCCTGACTTTC. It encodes CASSLGLSGANVLTF.

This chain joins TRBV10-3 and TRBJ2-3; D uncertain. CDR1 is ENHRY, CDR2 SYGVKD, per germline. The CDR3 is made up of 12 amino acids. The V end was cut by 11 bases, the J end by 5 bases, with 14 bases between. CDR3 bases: TGTGCCGGATCTGCCGCGAGAGATACGCAGTATTTT. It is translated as CAGSAARDTQYF.

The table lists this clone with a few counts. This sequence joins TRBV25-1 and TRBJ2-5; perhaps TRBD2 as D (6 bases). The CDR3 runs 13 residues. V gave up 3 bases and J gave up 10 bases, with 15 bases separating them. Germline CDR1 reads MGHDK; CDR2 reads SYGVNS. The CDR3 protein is CASSEGLSRDQYF. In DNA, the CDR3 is TGTGCCAGCAGTGAGGGACTTTCACGGGACCAGTACTTC.

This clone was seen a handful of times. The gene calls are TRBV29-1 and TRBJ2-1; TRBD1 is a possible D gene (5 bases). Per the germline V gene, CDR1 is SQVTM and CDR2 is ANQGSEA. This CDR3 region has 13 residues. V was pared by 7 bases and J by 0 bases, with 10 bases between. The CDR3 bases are TGCAGCGCCTGCAGGGTCTCCTACAATGAGCAGTTCTTC. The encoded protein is CSACRVSYNEQFF.

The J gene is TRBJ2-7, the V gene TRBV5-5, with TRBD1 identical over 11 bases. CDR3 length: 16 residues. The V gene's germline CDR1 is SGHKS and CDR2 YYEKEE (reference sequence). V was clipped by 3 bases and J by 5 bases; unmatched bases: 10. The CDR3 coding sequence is TGTGCCAGCAGCTCCAGTATCCGGGACAGGGGGGACGAGCAGTACTTC. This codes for CASSSSIRDRGDEQYF. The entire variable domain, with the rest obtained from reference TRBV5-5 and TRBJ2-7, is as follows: DAGVTQSPTHLIKTRGQQVTLRCSPISGHKSVSWYQQVLGQGPQFIFQYYEKEERGRGNFPDRFSARQFPNYSSELNVNALLLGDSALYLCASSSSIRDRGDEQYFGPGTRLTVT.